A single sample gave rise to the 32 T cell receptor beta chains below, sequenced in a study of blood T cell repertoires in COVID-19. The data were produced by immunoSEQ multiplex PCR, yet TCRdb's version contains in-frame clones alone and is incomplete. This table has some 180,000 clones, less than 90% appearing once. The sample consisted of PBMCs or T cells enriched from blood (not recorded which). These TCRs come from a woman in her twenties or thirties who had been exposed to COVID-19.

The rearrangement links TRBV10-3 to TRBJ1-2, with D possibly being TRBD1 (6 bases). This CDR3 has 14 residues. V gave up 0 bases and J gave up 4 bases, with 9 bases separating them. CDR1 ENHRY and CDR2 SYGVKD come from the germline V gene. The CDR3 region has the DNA TGTGCCATCAGTGAGTCGACAGGAATCTATGGCTACACCTTC. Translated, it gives CAISESTGIYGYTF.

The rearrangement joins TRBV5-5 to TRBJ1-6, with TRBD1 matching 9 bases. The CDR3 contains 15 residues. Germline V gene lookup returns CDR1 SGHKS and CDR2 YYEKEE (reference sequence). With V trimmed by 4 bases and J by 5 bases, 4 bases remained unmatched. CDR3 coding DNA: TGTGCCAGCAGCCTCCGGACAGGGGATAATTCACCCCTCCACTTT. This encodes CASSLRTGDNSPLHF.

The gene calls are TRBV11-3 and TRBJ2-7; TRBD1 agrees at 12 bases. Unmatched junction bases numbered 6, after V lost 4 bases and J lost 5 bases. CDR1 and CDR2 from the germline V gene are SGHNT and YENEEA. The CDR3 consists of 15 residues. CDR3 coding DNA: TGTGCCAGCAGCTCCTATGGGACAGGGGGCAACGAGCAGTACTTC. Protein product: CASSSYGTGGNEQYF. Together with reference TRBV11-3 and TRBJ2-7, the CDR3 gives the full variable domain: EAGVVQSPRYKIIEKKQPVAFWCNPISGHNTLYWYLQNLGQGPELLIRYENEEAVDDSQLPKDRFSAERLKGVDSTLKIQPAELGDSAVYLCASSSYGTGGNEQYFGPGTRLTVT.

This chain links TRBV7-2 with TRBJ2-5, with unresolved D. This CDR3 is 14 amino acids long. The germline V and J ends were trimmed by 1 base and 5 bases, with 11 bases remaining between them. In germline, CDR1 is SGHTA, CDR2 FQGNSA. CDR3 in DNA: TGTGCCAGCAGCTTAGGACTCAAGAGGGAGACCCAGTACTTC. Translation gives CASSLGLKRETQYF.

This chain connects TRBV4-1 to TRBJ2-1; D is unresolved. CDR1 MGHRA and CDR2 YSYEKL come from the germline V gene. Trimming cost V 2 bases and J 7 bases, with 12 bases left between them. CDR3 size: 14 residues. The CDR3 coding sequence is TGCGCCAGCAGCCAATCTAGTGGCTGGAATGAGCAGTTCTTC. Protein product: CASSQSSGWNEQFF.

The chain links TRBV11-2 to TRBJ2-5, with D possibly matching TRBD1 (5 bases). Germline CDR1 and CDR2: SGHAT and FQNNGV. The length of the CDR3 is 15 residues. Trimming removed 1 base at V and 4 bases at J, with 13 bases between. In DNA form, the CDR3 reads TGTGCCAGCAGCTTAGCGTTAGGGGTGGGAGAGACCCAGTACTTC. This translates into CASSLALGVGETQYF.

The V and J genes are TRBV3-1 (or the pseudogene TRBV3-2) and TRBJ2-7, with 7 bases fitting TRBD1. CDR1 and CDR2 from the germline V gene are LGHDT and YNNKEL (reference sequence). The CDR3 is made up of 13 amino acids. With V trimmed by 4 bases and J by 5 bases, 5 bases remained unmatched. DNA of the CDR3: TGTGCCAGCAGCCCGGAAACAGGGGACGAGCAGTACTTC. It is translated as CASSPETGDEQYF.

As DNA, the CDR3 is TGTGCCAGCAGCTTTTCGCCGACAGGGGAGGAGACCCAGTACTTC. Translated: CASSFSPTGEETQYF. The V call is TRBV7-9, the J call TRBJ2-5; 8 bases line up with TRBD1. The germline V gene has CDR1 SEHNR and CDR2 FQNEAQ (reference sequence). CDR3 length: 15 residues. V shed 3 bases, J shed 5 bases, and the junction held 8 bases outside the gene matches.

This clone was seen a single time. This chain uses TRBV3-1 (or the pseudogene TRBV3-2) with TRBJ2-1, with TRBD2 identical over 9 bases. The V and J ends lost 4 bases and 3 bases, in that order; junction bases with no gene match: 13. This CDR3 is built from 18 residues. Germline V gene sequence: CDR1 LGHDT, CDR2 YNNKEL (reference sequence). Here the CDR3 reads CASSPRGGASSYYNEQFF. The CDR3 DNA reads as TGTGCCAGCAGCCCGCGGGGGGGCGCCTCTAGCTACTACAATGAGCAGTTCTTC.

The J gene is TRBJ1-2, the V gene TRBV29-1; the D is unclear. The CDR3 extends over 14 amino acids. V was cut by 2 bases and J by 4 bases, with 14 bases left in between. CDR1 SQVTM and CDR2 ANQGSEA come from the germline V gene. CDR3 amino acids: CSVELEGIGYGYTF. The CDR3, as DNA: TGCAGCGTTGAACTGGAGGGAATAGGCTATGGCTACACCTTC.

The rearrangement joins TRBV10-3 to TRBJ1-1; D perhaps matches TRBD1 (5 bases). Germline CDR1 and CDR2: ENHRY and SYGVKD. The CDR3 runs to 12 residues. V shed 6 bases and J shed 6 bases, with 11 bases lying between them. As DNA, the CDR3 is TGTGCCATCAGCTTGGGGGGAGCTGAAGCTTTCTTT. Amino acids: CAISLGGAEAFF.

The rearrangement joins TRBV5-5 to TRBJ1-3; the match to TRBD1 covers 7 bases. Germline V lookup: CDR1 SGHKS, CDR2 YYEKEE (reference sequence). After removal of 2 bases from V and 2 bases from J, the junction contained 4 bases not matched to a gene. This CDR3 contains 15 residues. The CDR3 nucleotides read TGTGCCAGCAGCTTAAGCAGGGGGACTGGAAACACCATATATTTT. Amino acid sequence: CASSLSRGTGNTIYF.

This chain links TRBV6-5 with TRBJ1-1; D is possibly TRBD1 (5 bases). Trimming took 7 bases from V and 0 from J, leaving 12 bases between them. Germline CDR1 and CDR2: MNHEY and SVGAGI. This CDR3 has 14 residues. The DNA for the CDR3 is TGTGCCAGCATAGTAAAGGGGCTGAACACTGAAGCTTTCTTT. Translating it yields CASIVKGLNTEAFF.

CDR3 bases: TGTGCCGCACGGGGTGTATATGGCTACACCTTC. Translation gives CAARGVYGYTF. The rearrangement links TRBV27 to TRBJ1-2; D ambiguous. The CDR3 totals 11 residues. V was cut by 11 bases and J by 5 bases, with 12 bases left in between. Per germline, CDR1 MNHEY and CDR2 SMNVEV (reference sequence).

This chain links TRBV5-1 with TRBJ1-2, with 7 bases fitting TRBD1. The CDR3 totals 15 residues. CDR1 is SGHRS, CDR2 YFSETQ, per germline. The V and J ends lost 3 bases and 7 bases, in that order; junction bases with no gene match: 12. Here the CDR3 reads CASSSGQTMRGGYTF. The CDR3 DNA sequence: TGCGCCAGCAGCTCGGGACAGACGATGAGAGGTGGCTACACCTTC.

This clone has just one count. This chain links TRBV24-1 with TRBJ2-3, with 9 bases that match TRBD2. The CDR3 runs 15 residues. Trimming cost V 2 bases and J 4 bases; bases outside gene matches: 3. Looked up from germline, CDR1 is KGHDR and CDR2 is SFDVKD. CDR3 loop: CATSDSLAGSDTQYF. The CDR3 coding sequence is TGTGCCACCAGTGATTCACTAGCGGGTTCAGATACGCAGTATTTT.

This CDR3 reads CASSLFLTGGNEQFF. The CDR3, as DNA: TGTGCCAGCAGCTTATTCCTGACAGGGGGCAATGAGCAGTTCTTC. This sequence joins TRBV7-3 and TRBJ2-1, with 9 nucleotides matching TRBD1. Germline V gene data show CDR1 as SGHTA and CDR2 as FQGTGA. CDR3 length: 15 residues. J gave up 6 bases and V 2 bases, and 5 bases lay outside the gene matches.

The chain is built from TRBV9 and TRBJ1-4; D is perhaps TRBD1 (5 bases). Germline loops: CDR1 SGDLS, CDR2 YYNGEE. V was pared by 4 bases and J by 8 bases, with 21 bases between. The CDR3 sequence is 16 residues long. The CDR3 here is CASSPRGPGQGEKLFF. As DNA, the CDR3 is TGTGCCAGCAGCCCGCGGGGTCCTGGCCAGGGAGAAAAACTGTTTTTT.

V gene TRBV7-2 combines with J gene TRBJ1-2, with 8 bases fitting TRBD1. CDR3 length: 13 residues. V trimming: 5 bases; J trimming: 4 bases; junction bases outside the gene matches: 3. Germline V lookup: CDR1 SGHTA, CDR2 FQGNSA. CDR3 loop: CASSPQGGYGYTF. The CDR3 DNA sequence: TGTGCCAGCAGCCCACAGGGGGGCTATGGCTACACCTTC.

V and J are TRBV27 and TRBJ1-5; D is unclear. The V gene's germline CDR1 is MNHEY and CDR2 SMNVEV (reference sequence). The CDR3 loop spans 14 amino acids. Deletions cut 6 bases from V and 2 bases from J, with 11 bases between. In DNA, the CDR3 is TGTGCCAGCAGCCTAGCATCGGGCAATCAGCCCCAGCATTTT. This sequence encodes CASSLASGNQPQHF.

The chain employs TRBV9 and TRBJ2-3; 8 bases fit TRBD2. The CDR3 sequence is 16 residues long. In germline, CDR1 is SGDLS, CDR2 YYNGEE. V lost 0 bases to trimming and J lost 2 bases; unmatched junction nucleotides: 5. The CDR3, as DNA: TGTGCCAGCAGCGTAGTTAGCGGGGCGTACACAGATACGCAGTATTTT. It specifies CASSVVSGAYTDTQYF.

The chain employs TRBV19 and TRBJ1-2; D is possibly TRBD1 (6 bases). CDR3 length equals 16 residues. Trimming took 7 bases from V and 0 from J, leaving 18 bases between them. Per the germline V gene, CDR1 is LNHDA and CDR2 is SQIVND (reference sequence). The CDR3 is CASKEDRKKPNYGYTF. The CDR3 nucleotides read TGTGCCAGTAAAGAAGACAGGAAGAAACCTAACTATGGCTACACCTTC.

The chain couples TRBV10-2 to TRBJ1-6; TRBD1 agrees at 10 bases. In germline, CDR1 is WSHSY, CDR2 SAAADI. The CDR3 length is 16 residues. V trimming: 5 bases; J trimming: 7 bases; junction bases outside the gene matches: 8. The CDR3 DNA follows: TGCGCCAGCAGTATGACAGGGGGCGCGAGGAATTCACCCCTCCACTTT. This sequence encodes CASSMTGGARNSPLHF.

CDR3 nucleotides: TGTGCCAGTAGTGGGCAGGGGGAGGAAAAACTGTTTTTT. This translates into CASSGQGEEKLFF. The genes are TRBV19 and TRBJ1-4; 7 positions agree with TRBD1. V dropped 5 bases and J dropped 8; count of bases not matched to a gene: 5. Germline V CDR1 and CDR2: LNHDA, SQIVND (reference sequence). The CDR3 contains 13 residues.

The CDR3 is CASSPRAGTSGSDTQYF. Written as DNA, the CDR3 is TGTGCCAGCAGCCCCAGGGCCGGGACTAGCGGCTCAGATACGCAGTATTTT. The V gene is TRBV3-1 (or the pseudogene TRBV3-2), the J gene TRBJ2-3; 11 nucleotides align to TRBD2. The CDR3 has 17 amino acids. V was pared by 4 bases and J by 4 bases, with 10 bases of the junction left unmatched. Germline CDR1 is LGHDT and CDR2 is YNNKEL (reference sequence).

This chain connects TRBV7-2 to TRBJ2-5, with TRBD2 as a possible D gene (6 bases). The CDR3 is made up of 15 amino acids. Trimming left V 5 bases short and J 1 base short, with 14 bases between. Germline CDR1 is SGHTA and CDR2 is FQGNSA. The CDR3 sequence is CASSPPTRPQETQYF. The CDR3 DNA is TGTGCCAGCAGCCCCCCGACTAGGCCCCAAGAGACCCAGTACTTC.

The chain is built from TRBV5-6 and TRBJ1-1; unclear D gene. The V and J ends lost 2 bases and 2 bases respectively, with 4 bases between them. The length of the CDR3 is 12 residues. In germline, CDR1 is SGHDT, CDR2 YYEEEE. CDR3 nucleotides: TGTGCCAGCAGCTTTAAAAACACTGAAGCTTTCTTT. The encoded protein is CASSFKNTEAFF.

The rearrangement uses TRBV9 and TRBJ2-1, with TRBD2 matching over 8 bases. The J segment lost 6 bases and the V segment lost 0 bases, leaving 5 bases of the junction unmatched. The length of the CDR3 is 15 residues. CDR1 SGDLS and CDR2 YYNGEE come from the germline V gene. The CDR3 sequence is CASSVGLSGINEQFF. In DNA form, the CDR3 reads TGTGCCAGCAGCGTAGGACTTAGCGGGATCAATGAGCAGTTCTTC.

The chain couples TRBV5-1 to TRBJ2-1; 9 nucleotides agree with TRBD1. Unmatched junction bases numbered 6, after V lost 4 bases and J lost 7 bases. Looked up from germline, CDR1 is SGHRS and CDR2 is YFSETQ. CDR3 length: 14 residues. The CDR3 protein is CASSTQTGGNEQFF. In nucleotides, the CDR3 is TGCGCCAGCAGCACCCAGACAGGGGGGAATGAGCAGTTCTTC.

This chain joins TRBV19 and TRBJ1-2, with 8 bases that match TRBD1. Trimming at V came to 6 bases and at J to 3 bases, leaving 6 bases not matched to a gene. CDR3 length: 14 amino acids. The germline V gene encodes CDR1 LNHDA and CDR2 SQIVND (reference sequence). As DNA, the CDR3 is TGTGCCAGTAGAAGAGACAGGGGTCACTATGGCTACACCTTC. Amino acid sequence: CASRRDRGHYGYTF.

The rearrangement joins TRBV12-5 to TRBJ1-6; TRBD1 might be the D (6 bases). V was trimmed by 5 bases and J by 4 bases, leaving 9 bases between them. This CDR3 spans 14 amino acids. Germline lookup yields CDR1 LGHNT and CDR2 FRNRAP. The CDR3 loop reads CASGIGQYNSPLHF. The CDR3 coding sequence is TGTGCTAGTGGTATCGGACAGTATAATTCACCCCTCCACTTT.

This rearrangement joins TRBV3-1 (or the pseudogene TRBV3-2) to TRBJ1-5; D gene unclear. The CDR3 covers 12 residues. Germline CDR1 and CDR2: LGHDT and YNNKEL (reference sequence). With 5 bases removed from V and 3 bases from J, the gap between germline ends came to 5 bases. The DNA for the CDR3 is TGTGCCAGCAGCACCTACAATCAGCCCCAGCATTTT. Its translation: CASSTYNQPQHF.